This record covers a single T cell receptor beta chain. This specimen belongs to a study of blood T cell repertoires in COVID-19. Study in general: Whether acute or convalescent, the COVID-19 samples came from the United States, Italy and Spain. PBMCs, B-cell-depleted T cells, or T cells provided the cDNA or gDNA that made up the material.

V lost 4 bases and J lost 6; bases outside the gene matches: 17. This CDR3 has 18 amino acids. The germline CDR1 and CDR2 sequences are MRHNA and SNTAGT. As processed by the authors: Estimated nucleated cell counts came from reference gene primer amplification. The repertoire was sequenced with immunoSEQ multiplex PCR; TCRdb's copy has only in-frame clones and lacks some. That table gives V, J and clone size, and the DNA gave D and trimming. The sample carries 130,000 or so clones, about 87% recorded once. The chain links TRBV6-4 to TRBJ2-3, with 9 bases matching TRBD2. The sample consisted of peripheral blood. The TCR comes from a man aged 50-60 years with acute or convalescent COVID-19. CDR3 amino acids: CASSAKRLTSGQGDTQYF. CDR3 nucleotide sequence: TGTGCCAGCAGTGCCAAAAGATTGACTAGCGGCCAGGGGGATACGCAGTATTTT.